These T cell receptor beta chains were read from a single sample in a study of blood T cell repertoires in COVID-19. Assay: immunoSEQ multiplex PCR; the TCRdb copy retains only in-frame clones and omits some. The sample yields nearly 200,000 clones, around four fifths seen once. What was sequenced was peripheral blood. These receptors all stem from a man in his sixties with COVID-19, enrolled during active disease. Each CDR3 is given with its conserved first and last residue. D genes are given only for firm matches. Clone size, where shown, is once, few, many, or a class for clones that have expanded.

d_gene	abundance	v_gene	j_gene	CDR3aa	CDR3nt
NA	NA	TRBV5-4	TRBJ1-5	CASSSQGRNQPQHF	TGTGCCAGCAGCTCTCAGGGGCGTAATCAGCCCCAGCATTTT
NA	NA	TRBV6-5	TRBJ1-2	CASSQKDSGNGYTF	TGTGCCAGCAGTCAAAAAGACAGCGGGAATGGCTACACCTTC
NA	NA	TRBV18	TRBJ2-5	CASSVTGRGETQYF	TGTGCCAGCTCAGTCACAGGGAGAGGAGAGACCCAGTACTTC
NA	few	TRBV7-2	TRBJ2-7	CASSLSGGASYEQYF	TGTGCCAGCAGCTTAAGCGGCGGGGCCTCCTACGAGCAGTACTTC
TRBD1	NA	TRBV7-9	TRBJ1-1	CASSSLAGQGNTEAFF	TGTGCCAGCAGCAGCTTAGCGGGACAGGGTAACACTGAAGCTTTCTTT
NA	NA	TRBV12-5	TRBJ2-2	CASGLSGVGELFF	TGTGCTAGTGGTTTGTCGGGGGTCGGGGAGCTGTTTTTT
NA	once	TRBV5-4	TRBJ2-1	CASRPFTGLGEQFF	TGTGCCAGCAGGCCTTTTACAGGGCTGGGTGAGCAGTTCTTC
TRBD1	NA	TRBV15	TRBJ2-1	CATSRQGAVGNEQFF	TGTGCCACCAGCAGACAGGGGGCGGTTGGGAATGAGCAGTTCTTC
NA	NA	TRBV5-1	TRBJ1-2	CASSERSNYGYTF	TGCGCCAGCAGCGAACGGAGCAACTATGGCTACACCTTC
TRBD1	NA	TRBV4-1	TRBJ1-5	CASSQEGGQGAKQPQHF	TGCGCCAGCAGCCAAGAAGGTGGACAGGGGGCAAAGCAGCCCCAGCATTTT
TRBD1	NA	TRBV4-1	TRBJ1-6	CASSQRQGREAPLHF	TGCGCCAGCAGCCAAAGACAGGGACGAGAAGCACCCCTCCACTTT
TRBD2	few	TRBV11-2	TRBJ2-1	CASSLGLLAGGEEQFF	TGTGCCAGCAGCTTAGGCCTACTAGCGGGAGGCGAGGAGCAGTTCTTC
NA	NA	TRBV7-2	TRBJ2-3	CASSFGSTDTQYF	TGTGCCAGCAGCTTCGGGAGCACAGATACGCAGTATTTT
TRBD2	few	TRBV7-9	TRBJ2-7	CASSLGGGIGEQYF	TGTGCCAGCAGCTTAGGCGGGGGGATCGGCGAGCAGTACTTC
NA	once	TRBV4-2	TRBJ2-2	CASSWASGGTGELFF	TGTGCCAGCAGCTGGGCGTCTGGGGGGACCGGGGAGCTGTTTTTT
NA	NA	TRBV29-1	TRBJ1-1	CSATGSPNTEAFF	TGCAGCGCTACAGGGTCCCCGAACACTGAAGCTTTCTTT
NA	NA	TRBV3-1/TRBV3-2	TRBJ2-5	CASSQWPQETQYF	TGTGCCAGCAGCCAATGGCCCCAAGAGACCCAGTACTTC
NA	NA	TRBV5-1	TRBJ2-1	CASSLGAGEQFF	TGCGCCAGCAGCTTGGGGGCAGGGGAGCAGTTCTTC
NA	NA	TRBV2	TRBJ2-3	CASSWTFTDTQYF	TGTGCCAGCAGTTGGACTTTCACAGATACGCAGTATTTT
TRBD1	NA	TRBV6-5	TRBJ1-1	CASRPTGMNTEAFF	TGTGCCAGCAGGCCGACAGGGATGAACACTGAAGCTTTCTTT
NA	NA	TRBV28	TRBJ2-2	CASSPTATGELFF	TGTGCCAGCAGCCCAACAGCCACCGGGGAGCTGTTTTTT
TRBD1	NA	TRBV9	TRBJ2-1	CASSLGTGPHNEQFF	TGTGCCAGCAGCCTAGGGACAGGTCCCCACAATGAGCAGTTCTTC
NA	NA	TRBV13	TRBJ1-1	CASSPTRRNTEAFF	TGTGCCAGCAGCCCTACTAGGAGGAACACTGAAGCTTTCTTT
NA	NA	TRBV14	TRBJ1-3	CASSLLRGSGNTIYF	TGTGCCAGCAGCCTCCTCCGGGGCTCTGGAAACACCATATATTTT
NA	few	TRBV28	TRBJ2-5	CASSLSRALKETQYF	TGTGCCAGCAGTTTATCCAGAGCGCTCAAAGAGACCCAGTACTTC
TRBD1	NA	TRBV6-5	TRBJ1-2	CASSKQGGYGYTF	TGTGCCAGCAGTAAACAGGGGGGCTATGGCTACACCTTC
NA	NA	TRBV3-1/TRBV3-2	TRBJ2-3	CASSQDSPDTQYF	TGTGCCAGCAGCCAGGACAGTCCAGATACGCAGTATTTT
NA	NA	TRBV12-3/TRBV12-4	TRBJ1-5	CASSLSGNQPQHF	TGTGCCAGCAGTTTAAGCGGCAATCAGCCCCAGCATTTT
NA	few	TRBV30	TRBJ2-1	CAWTGYNEQFF	TGTGCCTGGACAGGGTACAATGAGCAGTTCTTC
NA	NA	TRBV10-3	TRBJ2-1	CAIKGDFANEQFF	TGTGCCATAAAAGGGGATTTTGCCAATGAGCAGTTCTTC
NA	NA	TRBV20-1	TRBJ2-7	CSARDLYEQYF	TGCAGTGCTAGGGACTTATACGAGCAGTACTTC
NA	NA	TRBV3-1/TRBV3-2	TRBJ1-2	CASSPDSRQGYTF	TGTGCCAGCAGCCCGGACAGCCGCCAGGGCTACACCTTC
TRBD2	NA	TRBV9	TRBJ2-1	CASSRWHSGSSNEQFF	TGTGCCAGCAGCAGGTGGCATAGCGGGAGTAGCAATGAGCAGTTCTTC
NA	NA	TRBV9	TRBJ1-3	CASSVAQGPGNTIYF	TGTGCCAGCAGCGTAGCACAGGGACCTGGAAACACCATATATTTT
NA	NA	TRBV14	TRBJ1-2	CASSPGTPGHGYTF	TGTGCCAGCAGCCCCGGAACTCCTGGGCATGGCTACACCTTC
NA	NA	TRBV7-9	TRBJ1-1	CASSPTRRQSMNTEAFF	TGTGCCAGCAGCCCCACCCGGCGACAGTCGATGAACACTGAAGCTTTCTTT
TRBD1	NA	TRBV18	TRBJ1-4	CASSPPLGQDEKLFF	TGTGCCAGCTCACCACCGCTCGGACAGGATGAAAAACTGTTTTTT
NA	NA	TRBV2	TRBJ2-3	CASQEDGLWDTQYF	TGTGCCAGCCAGGAGGATGGGCTCTGGGATACGCAGTATTTT
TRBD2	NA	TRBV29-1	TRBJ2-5	CSVGLAGGVVETQYF	TGCAGCGTTGGACTAGCGGGAGGGGTAGTGGAGACCCAGTACTTC
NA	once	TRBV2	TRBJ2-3	CASSEGAGDKQYF	TGTGCCAGCAGTGAGGGGGCAGGGGACAAGCAGTATTTT
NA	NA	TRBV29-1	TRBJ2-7	CSTGTSYEQYF	TGCAGCACCGGGACAAGTTACGAGCAGTACTTC
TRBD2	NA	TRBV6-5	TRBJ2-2	CASSLAGGTGELFF	TGTGCCAGCAGTCTAGCGGGAGGCACCGGGGAGCTGTTTTTT
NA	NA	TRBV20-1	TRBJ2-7	CSARATHEQYF	TGCAGTGCTAGAGCTACCCACGAGCAGTACTTC
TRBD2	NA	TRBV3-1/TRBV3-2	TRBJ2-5	CASSQGGRVQETQYF	TGTGCCAGCAGCCAAGGCGGGAGGGTCCAAGAGACCCAGTACTTC
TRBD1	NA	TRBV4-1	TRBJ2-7	CASSHRDRGESEQYF	TGCGCCAGCAGCCACCGGGACAGGGGAGAGAGCGAGCAGTACTTC
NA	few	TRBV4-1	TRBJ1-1	CASSQLDQGDTEAFF	TGCGCCAGCAGCCAGCTAGATCAGGGCGACACTGAAGCTTTCTTT
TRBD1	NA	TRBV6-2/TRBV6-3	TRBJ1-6	CASSYSGQEAAGWNSPLHF	TGTGCCAGCAGTTACTCGGGACAGGAGGCGGCGGGGTGGAATTCACCCCTCCACTTT
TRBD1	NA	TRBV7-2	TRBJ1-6	CASSSGTGSYNSPLHF	TGTGCCAGCAGCTCCGGGACAGGCTCCTATAATTCACCCCTCCACTTT
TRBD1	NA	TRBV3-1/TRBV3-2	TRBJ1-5	CASSQFTGGNQPQHF	TGTGCCAGCAGCCAGTTCACAGGGGGCAATCAGCCCCAGCATTTT
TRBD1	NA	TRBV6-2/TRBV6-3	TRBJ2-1	CASSYLQGVRNEQFF	TGTGCCAGCAGTTACTTACAGGGGGTGAGAAATGAGCAGTTCTTC
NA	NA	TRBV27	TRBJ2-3	CASSLQAMSSTDTQYF	TGTGCCAGCAGCCTACAAGCGATGTCTAGCACAGATACGCAGTATTTT